This T cell receptor (beta chain) was observed in a study of identical twins. Regarding the study as a whole: Because invariant MAIT and iNKT cells could be present, zero-insertion analyses could be partly confounded.

As for this clonotype: Its antigen is as yet unknown.

V gave up 5 bases and J gave up 0 bases, with 17 bases separating them. Per germline, CDR1 GTSNPN and CDR2 SVGIG (reference sequence). The CDR3 is 16 amino acids. Healthy Caucasians made up all donors. TCRdb used MiXCR to reprocess the 5' RACE reads, holding one entry per CDR3 protein. Here the sample spans approximately 700,000 distinct CDR3 sequences, about 20% being singletons. This sample also belongs to another study, concerning T cells expressing NK-cell markers.

The sequenced sample consisted of PBMCs. The chain joins TRBV30 to TRBJ1-3, with D uncertain. This receptor was obtained from a woman aged 18 to 35 in good health. CDR3 loop: CAWFSRLINSGNTIYF. Here the CDR3 DNA reads TGTGCCTGGTTCAGCCGGCTGATCAACTCTGGAAACACCATATATTTT.